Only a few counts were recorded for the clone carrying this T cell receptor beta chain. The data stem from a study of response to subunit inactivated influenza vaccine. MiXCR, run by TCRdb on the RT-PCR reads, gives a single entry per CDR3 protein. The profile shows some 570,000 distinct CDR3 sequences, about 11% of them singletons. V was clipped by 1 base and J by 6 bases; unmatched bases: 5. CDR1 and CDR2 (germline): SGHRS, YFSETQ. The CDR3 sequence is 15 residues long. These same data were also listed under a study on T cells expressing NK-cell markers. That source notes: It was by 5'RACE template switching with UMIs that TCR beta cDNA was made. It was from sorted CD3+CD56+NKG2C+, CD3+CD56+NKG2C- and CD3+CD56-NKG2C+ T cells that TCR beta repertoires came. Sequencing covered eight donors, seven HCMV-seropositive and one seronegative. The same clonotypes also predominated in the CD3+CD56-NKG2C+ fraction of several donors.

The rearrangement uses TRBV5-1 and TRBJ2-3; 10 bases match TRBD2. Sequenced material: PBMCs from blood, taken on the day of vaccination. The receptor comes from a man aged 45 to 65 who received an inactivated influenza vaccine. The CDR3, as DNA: TGCGCCAGCAGCTTGCTAGCGGGGGATGGCGATACGCAGTATTTT. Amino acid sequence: CASSLLAGDGDTQYF.